The entry below gives a single T cell receptor beta chain sequence along with its context. The clone's antigen remains unknown. No base quality information exists; no much larger clone differs at one position. The CDR3 runs 13 residues from the cysteine to the phenylalanine. Just CDR3 DNA is preserved here, 39 bases in frame from base 1. The junction carries 13 bases between V and J, which are trimmed by 7 bases and 4 bases respectively. CDR1 is given as ENHRY and CDR2 as SYGVKD, both from the germline V gene. These data come from a study of cytomegalovirus exposure and HLA in healthy donors (TCRdb year 2017). Background for the entire study: An earlier analysis of a few hundred of the donors reported 276 Gb of sequence data and around 120 million unique TCR beta sequences obtained from about 200 million T cells. About 280 gigabases of sequencing data and around 85 million unique TCR sequences made up an early release that covered 500 to 700 HLA-typed donors. Of the roughly 400 genotyped donors, 65% to 90% were placed in the genetic ancestry cluster associated with self-reported Caucasian donors. The aim of the study was to test whether cataloging public T cell receptors could identify signatures of past pathogen exposure. The T cell repertoires of several hundred subjects were profiled by immunosequencing and related to cytomegalovirus serostatus. In addition to the first cohort of hundreds of subjects, a separate validation cohort of approximately 130 different subjects was used. The study combined high-throughput TCR immunosequencing, statistical association of individual TCRs with disease status, and machine learning to predict cytomegalovirus infection status. To study patterns of TCR occurrence, a later analysis re-analyzed previously published TCR beta repertoires from hundreds of donors and added high-resolution HLA genotyping. Rather than drawing on any new phenotypic data, the later analysis identified candidate immune exposures from TCR beta sequences and the way those sequences occurred across donors. In an earlier analysis of 500 to 650 of the donors, high-throughput TCR beta sequencing was used to judge whether each TCR beta V gene segment behaved as functional or pseudogenic. Donor age, sex, ethnicity and CMV serostatus were compiled alongside the repertoire data. Genome-wide SNP genotypes for about 55% of the roughly 670 donors were used in a later genetic analysis, which treated that subset as a discovery cohort. Every discovery cohort repertoire had been produced on one sequencing platform. HLA typing included class I and class II loci at four-digit resolution. The number of typed donors differed by locus: about 620-640 for A, B, C, DRB1 and DQB1; approximately 530 for DQA1; around 580 for DPA1; and roughly 490 for DPB1. Roughly five DR-DQ haplotypes were handled as single units for association and clustering because linkage in the cohort was strong. On average, 235,054 unique TCR beta nucleotide sequences were sequenced per donor among 398 genotyped donors of the cohort, with approximately 18% of those sequences being non-productive.

Library preparation employed the immunoSEQ multiplex PCR assay. For the multiplex PCR, a mixture combining 60 forward primers for TCR Vbeta segments and 13 reverse primers for TCR Jbeta segments was used. Amplification of the CDR3 region of rearranged TCR beta genes was performed with a multiplex PCR assay on genomic DNA. The Illumina HiSeq System was used to sequence the amplified TCR beta libraries as 87-base-pair reads. The study's processing was this. In a later analysis, roughly 80 million unique TCR beta chains were counted across the 690 or so repertoires, and some 10 million of these chains were shared by at least two donors. Raw reads were error-corrected and collapsed into unique sequences with a nearest-neighbor algorithm that merged closely related sequences to remove PCR and sequencing errors. To assign V, D and J gene segments, CDR3 sequences were aligned to IMGT reference sequences. For a sequence to be retained, at least a six-nucleotide match to both a V gene segment and a J gene segment was required. A rearrangement was called productive if the CDR3 had no stop codons and remained in frame with V and J, and every other rearrangement was called non-productive. Following IMGT convention, CDR3 was defined as the stretch from the second conserved V-encoded cysteine up to the conserved J-encoded phenylalanine. The earlier analysis of about 610 of the donors excluded sequences that lacked an unambiguous match to a single V gene segment. An earlier analysis of a few hundred of the donors classified V segments as functional when productive rearrangements were above 56.7% and as segregating when the standard deviation between donors was above 5%. To diagnose cytomegalovirus status from the catalog of TCR beta chain sequences, a statistical classification framework was built. A later analysis assigned V and J genes by comparing TCR nucleotide sequences with IMGT/GENE-DB human TR gene sequences. The TCRdist pipeline was used in a later analysis to assign CDR3 sequences and most-parsimonious VDJ recombination scenarios. In a later analysis, each TCR beta chain was defined by its CDR3 amino acid sequence together with its V-gene family, and reads lacking a unique V-gene family were excluded. A later analysis removed 550 to 700 highly shared, low-generation-probability nucleotide sequences to deal with suspected cross-contamination and a sequencing artifact. In a later analysis, a clonal expansion index for each public chain was calculated from normalized within-repertoire ranks of inferred template counts. In a later analysis, generation probabilities were computed using a VDJ recombination model fitted to out-of-frame rearrangements, and the results were checked against IGoR. In a later analysis, hypergeometric tests were used to score TCR-TCR, TCR-HLA and TCR-CMV co-occurrence, with a repertoire-size bias correction applied to TCR pairs. False discovery rates were estimated in a later analysis by permuting HLA or CMV assignments 20 times. In a later analysis, co-occurring TCRs were grouped using DBSCAN, and TCRdist sequence similarity was added for clustering within HLA-allele-positive subsets. For co-occurrence clustering, repertoires with fewer than 30,000 or more than 120,000 public chains were excluded, along with a handful of repertoires with anomalous nucleotide sharing. TCRdb mirrors the immuneACCESS table, restricted to in-frame sequences. Some clones are absent from its copies; in checked studies, under half trace to an unresolved V gene, and the reason for the others is unknown. For V, J and clone size, that table is used; D and trimming come from the DNA. Recorded for this sample are around 90,000 clones; about four fifths of them occurred a single time. 5.5% to 8% of the sample comes from the top ten.

The cohort was made up of hundreds of healthy bone marrow donors. At the time of sampling, every cohort member was nominally healthy, though immune exposures that went unrecorded were likely present. The donor was CMV seronegative and was included in the group of a few hundred seronegative cohort members. A peripheral blood sample was provided by each donor, and peripheral blood mononuclear cells were used for TCR beta sequencing. The Qiagen DNeasy Blood Extraction Kit was used to extract genomic DNA from the blood cell samples. Study-level results and caveats: Across donors, most TCR sequences were observed very rarely, whereas some public TCRs were present in many individuals. In a later analysis, the rate of TCR association differed among HLA loci, with DRB1 alleles having the most associated TCRs and HLA-C alleles having the fewest. Broadly in line with IMGT annotations, most TCR beta V segments showed up in productive rearrangements about 90% or about 30% of the time in an earlier analysis of under 700 of the donors. In a later genetic analysis, fewer N-insertions in productive TCRs were reported among donors in an Asian-associated ancestry cluster than the 666-donor mean. Because counts were too low, around 18 rarely observed V segments, including chromosome 9 orphons, were left out of the earlier analysis of 500 to 650 of the donors. A total of 150 to 200 TCR beta chains were listed by the study as associated with cytomegalovirus. Strong co-occurrence of HLA alleles, especially DR and DQ, made assigning TCR associations to individual alleles difficult. The presence/absence analyses assumed that sequencing depth was roughly uniform across donors, and that assumption may not be true. A cluster of highly shared sequence variants was judged likely to be a technical artifact of the sequencing pipeline. The classifier was reported to diagnose cytomegalovirus status with high specificity and sensitivity in both the original cohort and the validation cohort. Because HLA typing was missing for some donors at each locus, association tests included only the typed subset. According to a later analysis, most CMV-associated TCR beta chains appeared to be HLA-restricted, and the HLA associations seemed to be driven largely by CMV exposure. In a later genetic analysis, a missense DCLRE1C variant was associated with V-gene and J-gene trimming of TCR beta chains, and the association was replicated in an independent cohort. Compared with equally common non-associated chains, HLA-associated TCR beta chains in a later analysis were more clonally expanded and had lower generation probabilities. A later analysis reported that several top co-occurrence clusters appeared linked to parvovirus B19, influenza, CMV and Epstein-Barr virus. According to the authors, the approach could potentially be generalized to other disease states and immunological phenotypes. Three of the identified cytomegalovirus-associated TCR beta chains were confirmed in vitro to be specific for cytomegalovirus antigens. The 87-base-pair reads could not distinguish some IMGT-functional V segments, including TRBV6-2 and TRBV6-3, so those segments were excluded. A further reported finding was that TCR beta sequences accurately predicted the HLA-A and HLA-B alleles for most subjects in the first cohort. At a false discovery rate of 0.05, a later analysis linked some 17,000 TCR beta sequences to specific HLA alleles. Only TCR beta chains were sequenced in this cohort, and the absence of alpha or paired-chain data limited detectable features. Correlated functional status among segregating V segments might be attributable to linkage disequilibrium, but an unknown experimental factor could not be ruled out. The only immune exposure information available for the cohort was CMV serostatus.

Sequencing was performed on PBMCs. Recombination linked TRBV10-3 to TRBJ1-1; perhaps TRBD1 is the D gene, with 5 bases matching. This receptor was obtained from a man aged 25-45 years in good health and CMV-seronegative. The CDR3 amino acid sequence is: CAINHDGGTEAFF. The nucleotide sequence is TGTGCCATCAACCACGACGGGGGCACTGAAGCTTTCTTT.